One T cell receptor (beta chain) is described in this entry. The data stem from a study of blood T cell repertoires in COVID-19. Background on the study: Samples of COVID-19 (acute and convalescent) were obtained from the United States, Italy and Spain. PBMCs, B-cell-depleted T cells, or T cells were the source of the cDNA or gDNA that made up the material.

Original handling: Estimated nucleated cell counts came from reference gene primer amplification. Repertoires were generated with immunoSEQ multiplex PCR, while TCRdb's copy carries only in-frame clones and drops some. That table supplies the V and J calls and clone size; D and trimming were determined from the DNA. Seen here are over 75,000 clones, more than 80% observed once, and the top ten hold around 10%. The CDR3 consists of 15 residues. Germline loops: CDR1 LGHDT, CDR2 YNNKEL (reference sequence). V gave up 0 bases and J gave up 4 bases, with 10 bases separating them. The V call is TRBV3-1 (or the pseudogene TRBV3-2), the J call TRBJ1-5, with D hard to call. The sample consisted of peripheral blood. This clonotype was obtained from a woman aged 70-85 years with acute or convalescent COVID-19. CDR3 loop: CASSQDMRENQPQHF. The CDR3 region has the DNA TGTGCCAGCAGCCAAGATATGAGGGAAAATCAGCCCCAGCATTTT.